Listed below are T cell receptor beta chains from one sample, sequenced in a study of Graves' ophthalmopathy and Graves' hyperthyroidism. MiXCR, applied by TCRdb to the multiplex PCR reads, yields one record per CDR3 protein. The sample shows about 500,000 distinct CDR3 sequences, under 45% of them seen only once. Sequences were obtained from peripheral blood or thyroid tissue (not recorded which). The receptors come from an adult man with Graves' hyperthyroidism. CDR3s include the opening cysteine and the closing phenylalanine or tryptophan. The D gene is left open where the match is weak. Size is stated for part of the rows, as once, few or many counts, or as a class when the clone is expanded.

TRBD1	TRBV5-1	many	TRBJ1-4	TGCGCCAGCAGCTTGTCCGGGACAGGGCTCGAAAAACTGTTTTTT	CASSLSGTGLEKLFF
.	TRBV2	few	TRBJ2-3	TGTGCCAGCAGTGAAAACAGAGGAGGGACAGATACGCAGTATTTT	CASSENRGGTDTQYF
TRBD1	TRBV12-3/TRBV12-4	many	TRBJ2-5	TGTGCCAGCAGTTCCACAGGGGGCGTGGAGACCCAGTACTTC	CASSSTGGVETQYF
.	TRBV20-1	few	TRBJ1-6	TGCAGTGCCCGCCTGGGACGCAGGAATTCACCCCTCCACTTT	CSARLGRRNSPLHF
TRBD1	TRBV29-1	.	TRBJ2-5	TGTGCTAGCAGGGGACGGGACAGAGGGATTGAGACCCAGTACTTC	CASRGRDRGIETQYF
TRBD2	TRBV5-5	.	TRBJ2-2	TGTGCCAGCAGCTTAGGACTAGCGATTAACACCGGGGAGCTGTTTTTT	CASSLGLAINTGELFF
.	TRBV19	.	TRBJ2-5	TGTGCCAGTAGTACGACTAGGGACCAAGAGACCCAGTACTTC	CASSTTRDQETQYF
.	TRBV11-2	many	TRBJ2-2	TGTGCCAGCAGCTTAGTGCCCGGGGTCCCCGGGGAGCTGTTTTTT	CASSLVPGVPGELFF
.	TRBV29-1	many	TRBJ1-1	TGCAGCGTGGTGAGCACTGAAGCTTTCTTT	CSVVSTEAFF
.	TRBV29-1	many	TRBJ1-4	TGCAGCGTGGGAGACGTTACTAATGAAAAACTGTTTTTT	CSVGDVTNEKLFF
.	TRBV19	many	TRBJ2-7	TGTGCCAGTATGCCAGGGATGAGCTCCTACGAGCAGTACTTC	CASMPGMSSYEQYF
TRBD1	TRBV29-1	many	TRBJ1-5	TGCAGCGTTGCGGAAACAGGGGTGGATCATCAGCCCCAGCATTTT	CSVAETGVDHQPQHF
.	TRBV2	many	TRBJ1-3	TGTGCCAGCGCCGGACGGGACGTTGGAAACACCATATATTTT	CASAGRDVGNTIYF
TRBD1	TRBV5-1	many	TRBJ1-4	TGCGCCAGCAGCTTGGACGGGACAGGGGTGTCAGAAAAACTGTTTTTT	CASSLDGTGVSEKLFF
.	TRBV6-1	many	TRBJ2-7	TGTGCCAGCAGGGACAGAAATAGCGGAGGGGGCTACGAGCAGTACTTC	CASRDRNSGGGYEQYF
.	TRBV5-4	.	TRBJ2-1	TGTGCCAGCAGCTTGTGGGGGGTTGTTAATGAGCAGTTCTTC	CASSLWGVVNEQFF
TRBD1	TRBV13	.	TRBJ2-7	TGTGCCAGCGGCAAGGACAGGGGCTCCTACGAGCAGTACTTC	CASGKDRGSYEQYF
.	TRBV6-1	many	TRBJ2-7	TGTGCCAGCAGTGAAGCCCTGAGGGTTTACGAGCAGTACTTC	CASSEALRVYEQYF
TRBD1	TRBV6-2/TRBV6-3	.	TRBJ2-7	TGTGCCAGCAGTCAGGTAGGGGGCATGAACGAGCAGTACTTC	CASSQVGGMNEQYF
.	TRBV29-1	many	TRBJ1-1	TGCAGCGTCGACAATAGGGGGGTTTGGAACACTGAAGCTTTCTTT	CSVDNRGVWNTEAFF
.	TRBV7-3	few	TRBJ1-1	TGTGCCAGCAGCCGTTTACAGGGTTCCGGAGCTTTCTTT	CASSRLQGSGAFF
.	TRBV29-1	few	TRBJ1-1	TGCAGCTTGGCCAGGAACACTGAAGCTTTCTTT	CSLARNTEAFF
.	TRBV9	once	TRBJ2-7	TGTGCCAGCAGCGTAGAACGGGAACCACTCTACGAGCAGTACTTC	CASSVEREPLYEQYF
TRBD1	TRBV5-8	many	TRBJ1-6	TGTGCCAGCAGCTTGAACAGGGGGCAATCTTATTCACCCCTCCACTTT	CASSLNRGQSYSPLHF